Described below is a single TCR beta chain sequence and its context. The DNA is omitted, as the CDR3 cannot be located on it reliably, and the CDR3 follows TCRdb's listing. This record belongs to a study of cytomegalovirus exposure and HLA in healthy donors. The PCR had 60 Vbeta and 13 Jbeta primers. TCRdb keeps only in-frame clones here, not all; method: immunoSEQ multiplex PCR. The sample lists around 110,000 clones, roughly 73% seen once, with around 7.4% in the top ten. A total of 12 residues make up the CDR3, ends included. The V gene's germline CDR1 is SQVTM and CDR2 ANQGSEA. This receptor was identified in a man aged 25 to 40 in good health and CMV-seronegative. The specimen was PBMCs. This rearrangement joins TRBV29-1 to TRBJ2-7; the D call in the table, TRBD1, was not verified against the DNA. The CDR3 region is CSVATGSYEQYF.